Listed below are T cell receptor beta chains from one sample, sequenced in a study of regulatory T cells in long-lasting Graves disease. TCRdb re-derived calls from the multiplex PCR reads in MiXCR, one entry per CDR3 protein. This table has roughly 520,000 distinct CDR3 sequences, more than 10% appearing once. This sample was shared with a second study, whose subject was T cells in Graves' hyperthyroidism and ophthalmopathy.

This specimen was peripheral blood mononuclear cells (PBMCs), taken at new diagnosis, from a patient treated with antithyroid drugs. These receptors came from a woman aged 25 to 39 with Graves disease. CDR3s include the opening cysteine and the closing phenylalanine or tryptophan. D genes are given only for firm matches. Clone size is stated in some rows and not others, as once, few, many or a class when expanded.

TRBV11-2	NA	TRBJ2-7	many	CASSPYNYEQYF	TGTGCCAGCAGCCCTTATAATTACGAGCAGTACTTC
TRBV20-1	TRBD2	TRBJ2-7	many	CSASGASGRVSYEQYF	TGCAGTGCTTCGGGGGCTAGCGGGAGGGTTAGCTACGAGCAGTACTTC
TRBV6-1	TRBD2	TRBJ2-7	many	CASGTTYEQYF	TGTGCCAGCGGGACTACCTACGAGCAGTACTTC
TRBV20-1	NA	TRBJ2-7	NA	CSARDIGRGIYEQYF	TGCAGTGCTAGAGATATAGGCAGGGGTATCTACGAGCAGTACTTC
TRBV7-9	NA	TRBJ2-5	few	CASSSGIKTQETQYF	TGTGCCAGCAGCTCGGGGATTAAGACACAAGAGACCCAGTACTTC
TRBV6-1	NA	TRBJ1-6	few	CATQEGIGVYNSPLHF	TGTGCCACCCAAGAGGGAATAGGGGTATATAATTCACCCCTCCACTTT
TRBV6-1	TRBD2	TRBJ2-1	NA	CASSGQIPSGRTHEQFF	TGTGCCAGCAGTGGTCAAATACCTAGCGGGAGGACCCATGAGCAGTTCTTC
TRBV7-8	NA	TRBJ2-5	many	CASSLVLLPSGETQYF	TGTGCCAGCAGCTTAGTTCTCCTCCCAAGCGGGGAGACCCAGTACTTC
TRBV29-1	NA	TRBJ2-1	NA	CSVEEGRTHNEQFF	TGCAGCGTTGAAGAGGGAAGGACGCACAATGAGCAGTTCTTC
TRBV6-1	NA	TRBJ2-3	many	CASSAKTETDTQYF	TGTGCCAGCAGTGCTAAGACGGAGACAGATACGCAGTATTTT
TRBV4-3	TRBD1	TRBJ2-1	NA	CASSQDLDRSSYDEQFF	TGCGCCAGCAGCCAAGACCTGGACAGGAGCTCCTACGATGAGCAGTTCTTC
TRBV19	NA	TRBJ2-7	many	CASGDSGGRKYEQYF	TGTGCCAGTGGCGACAGTGGGGGTCGAAAGTACGAGCAGTACTTC
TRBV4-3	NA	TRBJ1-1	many	CASSQDYEDPRPEAFF	TGCGCCAGCAGCCAAGATTACGAGGACCCCCGTCCCGAAGCTTTCTTT
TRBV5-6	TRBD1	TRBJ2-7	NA	CASSRGQGAWEQYF	TGTGCCAGCAGTCGGGGACAGGGGGCGTGGGAGCAGTACTTC
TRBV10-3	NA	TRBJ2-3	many	CAISDRGLDTQYF	TGTGCCATCAGTGACAGGGGATTGGATACGCAGTATTTT
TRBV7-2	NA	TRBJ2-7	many	CASSFGNEQYF	TGTGCCAGCAGCTTTGGAAACGAGCAGTACTTC
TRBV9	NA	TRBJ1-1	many	CASSRIGGGVTEAFF	TGTGCCAGCAGCCGTATTGGGGGTGGTGTCACTGAAGCTTTCTTT
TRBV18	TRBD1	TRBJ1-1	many	CASSPRTGTIEAFF	TGTGCCAGCTCACCACGGACAGGGACCATTGAAGCTTTCTTT
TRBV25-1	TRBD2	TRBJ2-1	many	CASSVGEGRDEQFF	TGTGCCAGCAGTGTGGGGGAGGGGAGAGATGAGCAGTTCTTC
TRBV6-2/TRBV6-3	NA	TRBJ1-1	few	CASSGAGGVVDFF	TGTGCCAGCAGTGGGGCCGGGGGAGTGGTGGATTTCTTT
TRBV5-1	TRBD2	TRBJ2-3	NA	CASSSSMSGGTDTQYF	TGCGCCAGCAGCTCGTCTATGAGCGGGGGCACAGATACGCAGTATTTT
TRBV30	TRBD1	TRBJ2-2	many	CAWSKDRSTPGELFF	TGTGCCTGGAGCAAGGACAGGTCGACTCCCGGGGAGCTGTTTTTT
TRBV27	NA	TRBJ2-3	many	CASSNLIGADTQYF	TGTGCCAGCAGTAACCTAATAGGGGCAGATACGCAGTATTTT
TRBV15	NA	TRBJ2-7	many	CATSRRGTKAYEQYF	TGTGCCACCAGCAGGAGGGGGACAAAAGCCTACGAGCAGTACTTC
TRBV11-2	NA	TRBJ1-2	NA	CASSLNGRGLYGYTF	TGTGCCAGCAGCTTAAACGGGAGGGGACTATATGGCTACACCTTC
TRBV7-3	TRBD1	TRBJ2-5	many	CASSLDRDKTQYF	TGTGCCAGCAGCCTCGACAGGGATAAGACCCAGTACTTC
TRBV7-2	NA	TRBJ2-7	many	CASSNGRSNEQYF	TGTGCCAGCAGCAACGGGAGATCCAACGAGCAGTACTTC
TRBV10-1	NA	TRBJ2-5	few	CASRHMRETQYF	TGCGCCAGTCGGCACATGCGGGAGACCCAGTACTTC
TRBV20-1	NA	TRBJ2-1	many	CSARDPLTINEQFF	TGCAGTGCTAGAGACCCGTTGACTATCAATGAACAGTTCTTC
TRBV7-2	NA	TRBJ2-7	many	CASSESSTGSYEQYF	TGTGCCAGTAGCGAGTCTAGCACGGGGTCCTACGAGCAGTACTTC
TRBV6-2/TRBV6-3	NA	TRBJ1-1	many	CASSYYGNTEAFF	TGTGCCAGCAGTTACTATGGGAACACTGAAGCTTTCTTT
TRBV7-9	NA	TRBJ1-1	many	CASSLAQSLNTEAFF	TGTGCCAGCAGCTTAGCGCAGTCCTTGAACACTGAAGCTTTCTTT
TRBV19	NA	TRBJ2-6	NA	CASGSQGAGANVLTF	TGTGCCAGCGGGAGCCAGGGGGCTGGGGCCAACGTCCTGACTTTC
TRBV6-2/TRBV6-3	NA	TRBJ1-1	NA	CASSYAWNEAFF	TGTGCCAGCAGTTATGCATGGAATGAAGCTTTCTTT
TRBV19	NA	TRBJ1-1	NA	CASRVRGSAEAFF	TGTGCCAGTAGAGTGCGGGGATCAGCTGAAGCTTTCTTT
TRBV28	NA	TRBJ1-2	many	CASGTLYGYTF	TGTGCCAGCGGTACCTTGTATGGCTACACCTTC
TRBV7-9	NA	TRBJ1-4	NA	CASSPRNEKLFF	TGTGCCAGCAGCCCCCGTAATGAAAAACTGTTTTTT
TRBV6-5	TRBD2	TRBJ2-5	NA	CASSYSLLAGAQETQYF	TGTGCCAGCAGTTACTCGCTTCTAGCGGGAGCCCAAGAGACCCAGTACTTC
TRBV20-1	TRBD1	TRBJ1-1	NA	CSARGDRVTEAFF	TGCAGTGCTAGGGGGGACAGGGTCACTGAAGCTTTCTTT
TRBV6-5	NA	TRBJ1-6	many	CASSYSLLRDHPRPLHF	TGTGCCAGCAGTTACTCCTTGTTACGGGATCACCCTAGACCCCTCCACTTT
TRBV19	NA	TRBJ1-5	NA	CASTPLLGNQPQHF	TGTGCCAGTACCCCACTCCTGGGTAATCAGCCCCAGCATTTT
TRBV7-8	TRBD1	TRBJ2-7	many	CASSFLQGAREQYF	TGTGCCAGCAGCTTTCTACAGGGGGCTCGGGAGCAGTACTTC
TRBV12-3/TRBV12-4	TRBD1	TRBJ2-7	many	CASSLGQGSNEQYF	TGTGCCAGCAGTCTGGGACAGGGTTCAAACGAGCAGTACTTC
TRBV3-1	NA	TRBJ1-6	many	CASSHHGGESLHF	TGTGCCAGCAGCCACCACGGGGGAGAGTCCCTCCACTTT
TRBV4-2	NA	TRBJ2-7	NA	CASSQDGPSVPSDEQYF	TGTGCCAGCAGCCAAGACGGGCCTAGCGTTCCGAGCGACGAGCAGTACTTC
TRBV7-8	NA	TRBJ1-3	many	CASSPSGRISGNTIYF	TGTGCCAGCAGCCCTAGCGGACGTATCTCTGGAAACACCATATATTTT
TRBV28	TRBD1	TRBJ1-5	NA	CASSPPGQGLSNQPQHF	TGTGCCAGCAGCCCCCCGGGACAGGGTCTTAGCAATCAGCCCCAGCATTTT
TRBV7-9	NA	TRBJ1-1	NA	CASSLVQGRAFF	TGTGCCAGCAGCTTAGTGCAGGGGAGAGCTTTCTTT
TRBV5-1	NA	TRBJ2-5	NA	CASSPQLGGQETQYF	TGCGCCAGCAGCCCTCAGTTGGGGGGACAAGAGACCCAGTACTTC